Listed below are T cell receptor beta chains from one sample, sequenced in a study of technical replicates of blood from a few donors. Method: immunoSEQ multiplex PCR; TCRdb's copy keeps in-frame clones and lacks some. Of roughly 50,000 clones in the sample, roughly 96% were seen once. Sequencing was done on a sample of PBMCs. The receptors originated from a human donor in good health. Some clones in this sample may be carry-over from other donors' samples. CDR3s leave out the opening cysteine and the closing phenylalanine or tryptophan. D genes are given only for firm matches. Only part of the rows carry a size: once, few, many, or a class if the clone is expanded.

v_call	cdr3_length	clone_size	d_call	j_call	cdr3_aa
TRBV6-5	12	NA	NA	TRBJ2-7	ASSYKTGPYEQY
TRBV4-1	15	NA	TRBD2	TRBJ2-5	ASSQGGTSGSRETQY
TRBV29-1	8	NA	NA	TRBJ1-1	SARTAEAF
TRBV18	13	NA	TRBD1	TRBJ1-4	ASSPPAQGDEKLF
TRBV2	18	NA	NA	TRBJ2-4	ASRRRDKNPNSLAKNIQY
TRBV7-9	11	NA	TRBD2	TRBJ2-3	ASSGGIGVTQY
TRBV7-6	17	NA	TRBD2	TRBJ2-7	ASSFGRQGLAGGSYEQY
TRBV9	10	once	NA	TRBJ2-4	ASSDSLNIQY
TRBV29-1	12	NA	NA	TRBJ2-7	SVEDQAESYEQY
TRBV7-2	12	NA	TRBD1	TRBJ1-1	ASSWGQGNTEAF
TRBV5-1	13	few	TRBD2	TRBJ2-7	ASSLVGLGGSEQY
TRBV29-1	10	NA	NA	TRBJ2-5	SVEGTAETQY
TRBV12-5	11	NA	TRBD1	TRBJ1-1	AGSPGGWTEAF
TRBV7-8	11	NA	NA	TRBJ1-1	ASSKDRNTEAF
TRBV7-9	15	NA	TRBD1	TRBJ1-6	ASIRTGGSSYNSPLH
TRBV2	12	once	TRBD1	TRBJ2-7	ASFGTGKNNEQY
TRBV13	13	once	TRBD1	TRBJ2-4	ASSARDSDLSIQY
TRBV6-5	12	NA	TRBD1	TRBJ1-2	ASSSIDRGGGYT
TRBV11-2	16	NA	TRBD2	TRBJ2-7	ASSFGYRTSGRASEQY
TRBV29-1	12	NA	TRBD1	TRBJ2-1	SVEGDRVDNEQF
TRBV19	9	NA	NA	TRBJ2-7	ASSIYGEQY
TRBV10-3	11	NA	NA	TRBJ2-7	AISGYQGHEQY
TRBV5-5	13	NA	TRBD2	TRBJ2-7	ASSLSGESSYEQY
TRBV7-2	15	NA	NA	TRBJ2-7	ASGQGGYWDSSYEQY
TRBV30	11	NA	NA	TRBJ1-1	AWSVNGGTEAF
TRBV5-4	13	NA	NA	TRBJ2-1	ASSLSSGTYNEQF
TRBV7-3	11	NA	NA	TRBJ1-1	ASSSEQNTEAF
TRBV7-2	13	NA	TRBD2	TRBJ2-3	ASSRAGGGTYTQY
TRBV5-1	11	once	NA	TRBJ2-7	ASSTGNPYEQY
TRBV19	14	NA	TRBD1	TRBJ1-6	ASSVDRVEPGSPLH
TRBV5-1	13	NA	TRBD1	TRBJ1-5	ASSPWTGSNQPQH
TRBV14	12	once	NA	TRBJ2-3	ASSPLKARDTQY
TRBV29-1	11	NA	NA	TRBJ2-3	SVQGDSTDTQY
TRBV10-3	11	once	TRBD2	TRBJ2-7	AISGTSRDEQY
TRBV11-3	11	NA	NA	TRBJ2-7	ASSRGVNYEQY
TRBV10-3	11	NA	TRBD1	TRBJ1-5	AISTGGGQPQH
TRBV4-1	14	NA	TRBD2	TRBJ2-5	ASSQAAAGTQETQY
TRBV11-2	14	NA	NA	TRBJ2-1	ASSLGVAEGQNEQF
TRBV7-9	13	NA	TRBD1	TRBJ2-3	ASSLKGASTDTQY
TRBV7-9	13	NA	NA	TRBJ2-2	ASSLGGLNTGELF
TRBV11-2	14	NA	TRBD2	TRBJ2-5	ASSPRTSGQQETQY
TRBV4-1	13	NA	NA	TRBJ1-4	ASSQSRVANEKLF
TRBV19	14	NA	TRBD1	TRBJ1-5	ASSDDGQGSNQPQH
TRBV15	11	NA	NA	TRBJ2-3	ATSRDQGDTQY
TRBV10-3	12	NA	NA	TRBJ1-1	AISAAGLGTEAF
TRBV7-9	13	NA	TRBD2	TRBJ2-5	ASSLDPLAVETQY
TRBV7-9	13	NA	NA	TRBJ2-1	ASSVLFRDTRKQF